This TCR beta chain was sequenced for a study of blood T cells in healthy people across ages. In its sample, this clonotype was seen a few times. Its antigen is as yet unknown. Findings and caveats of the study: The authors considered diversity estimates from one million T cells to be underestimates. Per million T cells, TCR beta diversity dropped about linearly as age rose.

The CDR3 consists of 14 residues. V shed 7 bases, J shed 7 bases, and the junction held 10 bases outside the gene matches. Looked up from germline, CDR1 is SGHRS and CDR2 is YFSETQ. The individuals who served as donors were healthy Caucasians living in Russia, aged roughly 6 to 90. The authors ran a second PCR of about 6 to 11 cycles using a sample-barcoded 5' primer and a J-beta primer mix. One entry per CDR3 protein, called by TCRdb with MiXCR from the 5' RACE reads. The repertoire has around 1,600,000 distinct CDR3 sequences, approximately 42% of them found once; the top ten carry over 3.5%. The genes are TRBV5-1 and TRBJ2-1; 8 bases are a match to TRBD2. This TCR was recovered from a woman in her late teens or twenties in good health. The sample was blood. The CDR3 DNA reads as TGCGCCAGCTCAGCGGGGGACCGGACTAATGAGCAGTTCTTC. Its translation: CASSAGDRTNEQFF.